This entry lists 20 T cell receptor beta chains sequenced from one sample in a study of PD-1 blockade in classical Hodgkin lymphoma. Sequencing used immunoSEQ multiplex PCR; TCRdb keeps in-frame clones, though not all of them. The repertoire has 37,000 or so clones, 88% of them found once; the top ten carry about 7.8%. Each and every patient relapsed after autologous stem cell transplantation, and patients got differing brentuximab vedotin exposure. The sample here was peripheral blood mononuclear cells (PBMCs), taken before the second cycle of nivolumab. The source of these receptors is a human donor with classical Hodgkin lymphoma.

Notes on this clone: Relative to the germline gene, one junction end is altered; a read error may explain this. The V call is TRBV9, the J call TRBJ2-7; TRBD2 aligns across 12 bases. The CDR3 is made up of 14 amino acids. Germline loops: CDR1 SGDLS, CDR2 YYNGEE. CDR3 sequence (DNA): TGTGCCAGCAGCGTAGGAGGGACTAGCGGGCCCTTGAACTTC. This codes for CASSVGGTSGPLNF. Complete variable domain (other parts from reference TRBV9 and TRBJ2-7): DSGVTQTPKHLITATGQRVTLRCSPRSGDLSVYWYQQSLDQGLQFLIQYYNGEERAKGNILERFSAQQFPDLHSELNLSSLELGDSALYFCASSVGGTSGPLNFGPGTRLTVT.

This rearrangement joins TRBV18 to TRBJ2-5; D remains ambiguous. The CDR3 sequence is 13 residues long. The V end was cut by 0 bases, the J end by 5 bases, with 7 bases between. CDR1 KGHSH and CDR2 LQKENI come from the germline V gene. The DNA for the CDR3 is TGTGCCAGCTCACCACCGCCGCGGGAGACCCAGTACTTC. Its protein is CASSPPPRETQYF.

The J gene is TRBJ2-2, the V gene TRBV7-8, with TRBD1 matching over 10 bases. The CDR3 spans 17 residues. V shed 0 bases, J shed 1 base, and the junction held 2 bases outside the gene matches. Germline values: CDR1 SGHVS, CDR2 FQNEAQ. For the CDR3, the DNA is TGTGCCAGCAGCTTAGCTCGGACAGGGGGGAACACCGGGGAGCTGTTTTTT. Translation gives CASSLARTGGNTGELFF.

The rearrangement joins TRBV9 to TRBJ2-5; either TRBD1 or TRBD2 may supply D (6 bases each). Germline V CDR1 and CDR2: SGDLS, YYNGEE. The V end lost 0 bases, the J end lost 4 bases, and 13 bases lay between the germline ends. The CDR3 loop spans 15 amino acids. This CDR3 is CASSVEGGLVETQYF. The CDR3 DNA is TGTGCCAGCAGCGTAGAGGGGGGCTTGGTAGAGACCCAGTACTTC.

The chain carries TRBV28 and TRBJ2-7; no clear D. CDR3 length equals 12 residues. Germline CDR1 reads MDHEN; CDR2 reads SYDVKM. V was clipped by 6 bases and J by 3 bases, with 9 bases between them. CDR3 amino acids: CASSVWGYEQYF. The CDR3 DNA sequence: TGTGCCAGCAGCGTTTGGGGCTACGAGCAGTACTTC.

V and J are TRBV5-1 and TRBJ2-2; D gene uncertain. Germline CDR1 reads SGHRS; CDR2 reads YFSETQ. V gave up 5 bases and J gave up 6 bases, with 14 bases separating them. CDR3 length equals 14 residues. DNA for the CDR3: TGCGCCAGCAGTCCTGAGGTCTCCCCCGGGGAGCTGTTTTTT. Amino acids: CASSPEVSPGELFF.

This chain joins TRBV15 and TRBJ2-1, with a tentative D call TRBD2 (5 bases). There are 14 residues in the CDR3. The V end was cut by 0 bases, the J end by 10 bases, with 13 bases between. Germline lookup yields CDR1 LNHNV and CDR2 YYDKDF (reference sequence). This CDR3 reads CATSRDRASPEQFF. CDR3 bases: TGTGCCACCAGCAGAGATCGGGCTAGCCCCGAGCAGTTCTTC.

This chain uses TRBV7-8 with TRBJ2-7; no firm D call. The ends were cut back, 5 bases at V and 7 bases at J, with 18 bases in the middle. Germline lookup yields CDR1 SGHVS and CDR2 FQNEAQ. The CDR3 extends over 14 amino acids. The CDR3 loop reads CASSPPGGRREQYF. CDR3 nucleotide sequence: TGTGCCAGCAGCCCGCCGGGTGGGCGTCGTGAGCAGTACTTC. Full variable domain (outside the CDR3, taken from reference TRBV7-8 and TRBJ2-7): GAGVSQSPRYKVAKRGQDVALRCDPISGHVSLFWYQQALGQGPEFLTYFQNEAQLDKSGLPSDRFFAERPEGSVSTLKIQRTQQEDSAVYLCASSPPGGRREQYFGPGTRLTVT.

This clone was recorded once. The chain has TRBV19 and TRBJ1-2; D gene unclear. CDR3 length: 15 residues. V lost 3 bases, J lost 3 bases, and 14 bases lay in between. Germline V gene lookup returns CDR1 LNHDA and CDR2 SQIVND (reference sequence). The CDR3 DNA follows: TGTGCCAGTAGTATCCGAGAGGAACCTCACTATGGCTACACCTTC. Translating it yields CASSIREEPHYGYTF.

The chain employs TRBV4-1 and TRBJ2-7; 7 bases match TRBD1. The germline V gene has CDR1 MGHRA and CDR2 YSYEKL. This CDR3 region has 16 residues. V trimming: 3 bases; J trimming: 0 bases; junction bases outside the gene matches: 8. CDR3 bases: TGCGCCAGCAGCCACGGTCGGGGACAGAGCTCCTACGAGCAGTACTTC. It is translated as CASSHGRGQSSYEQYF.

The genes are TRBV27 and TRBJ2-7; 13 bases are shared with TRBD2. After removal of 6 bases from V and 0 bases from J, the junction contained 5 bases not matched to a gene. The CDR3 has 16 residues. In germline, CDR1 is MNHEY, CDR2 SMNVEV (reference sequence). The CDR3 here is CASSWGLAGSSYEQYF. CDR3 DNA sequence: TGTGCCAGCAGCTGGGGACTAGCGGGGAGCTCCTACGAGCAGTACTTC.

The CDR3 coding sequence is TGTGCCACCAGCAGAGGTGGACCGGTCTATGGCTACACCTTC. Protein sequence: CATSRGGPVYGYTF. This chain uses TRBV15 with TRBJ1-2; D remains unclear. Germline CDR1 and CDR2: LNHNV and YYDKDF (reference sequence). This CDR3 spans 14 amino acids. V lost 1 base, J lost 4 bases, and 10 bases lay in between.

V usage is TRBV2 and J usage is TRBJ1-2; D is ambiguous. CDR1 is SNHLY and CDR2 is FYNNEI in the germline V gene. The CDR3 is 13 amino acids. V was cut by 8 bases and J by 0 bases, with 10 bases left in between. The CDR3 spells CASSDGSNYGYTF. Here the CDR3 DNA reads TGTGCCAGCTCAGACGGATCTAACTATGGCTACACCTTC.

The gene calls are TRBV2 and TRBJ2-7, with D possibly TRBD2 on 6 matching bases. V lost 7 bases to trimming and J lost 9 bases, with 16 bases between them. The length of the CDR3 is 12 residues. The V gene's germline CDR1 is SNHLY and CDR2 FYNNEI. DNA for the CDR3: TGTGCCAGCAACCAGGACGGGAGTTGGCAGTACTTC. Translation gives CASNQDGSWQYF.

The rearrangement joins TRBV5-4 to TRBJ2-7; no firm D call. Germline CDR1 and CDR2: SGHNT and YYREEE (reference sequence). Trimming shortened V by 2 bases and J by 5 bases, and 17 bases separated the two germline ends. This CDR3 is built from 15 residues. The CDR3 DNA is TGTGCCAGCAGCTTAAGTCTGGTCGCATTCCACGAGCAGTACTTC. Its translation: CASSLSLVAFHEQYF.

The chain links TRBV7-9 to TRBJ2-7; no definite D call. Germline V gene data show CDR1 as SEHNR and CDR2 as FQNEAQ (reference sequence). CDR3 length: 12 amino acids. Trimming took off 6 bases at V and 0 bases at J, with 6 bases between the two ends. The DNA for the CDR3 is TGTGCCAGCAGAAGTAGCTCCTACGAGCAGTACTTC. Residues: CASRSSSYEQYF.

The chain couples TRBV6-5 to TRBJ2-1, with 10 bases lining up with TRBD2. This CDR3 contains 16 residues. The trim removed 2 bases at V and 7 bases at J, leaving 8 bases unmatched. Germline V gene lookup returns CDR1 MNHEY and CDR2 SVGAGI. The CDR3: CASSYANSGRRNEQFF. CDR3 nucleotides: TGTGCCAGCAGTTACGCGAATAGCGGGAGGAGAAATGAGCAGTTCTTC.

This chain uses TRBV11-3 with TRBJ1-4; 8 bases fit TRBD1. The J segment lost 8 bases and the V segment lost 4 bases, leaving 9 bases of the junction unmatched. The CDR3 runs to 15 residues. Germline assignment: CDR1 SGHNT and CDR2 YENEEA. CDR3 in DNA: TGTGCCAGCAGCTCTAGGGGCAGGGACAGGGAAAAACTGTTTTTT. This encodes CASSSRGRDREKLFF.

The rearrangement uses TRBV6-1 and TRBJ2-7; unclear D gene. This CDR3 region has 12 residues. Trimming stripped 2 bases from V and 3 bases from J, with 5 bases between. Germline V lookup: CDR1 MNHNS, CDR2 SASEGT. CDR3 in DNA: TGTGCCAGCAGTGAATTCCGCTACGAGCAGTACTTC. Translated, it gives CASSEFRYEQYF.

The gene calls are TRBV12-5 and TRBJ1-5; 7 bases are shared with TRBD1. Trimming cost V 0 bases and J 7 bases; bases outside gene matches: 6. This CDR3 contains 15 residues. CDR1 is LGHNT, CDR2 FRNRAP, per germline. CDR3 nucleotides: TGTGCTAGTGGTTTGGTAACAGGGGCCGGGCAGCCCCAGCATTTT. Translation gives CASGLVTGAGQPQHF.